These 7 T cell receptor beta chains originate from one sample sequenced in a study of blood T cell repertoires in COVID-19. Only in-frame clones appear in the TCRdb table, and some are missing; sequencing was by immunoSEQ multiplex PCR. The table shows tens of thousands of clones, with 70% to 90% occurring only once. The sequenced material came from peripheral blood. The receptors derive from a man aged 65-85 years with acute or convalescent COVID-19.

This chain connects TRBV6-1 to TRBJ2-2; D is possibly TRBD2 (5 bases). The CDR3 loop spans 13 amino acids. The V gene lost 6 bases and the J gene lost 0 bases, with 5 bases spanning the gap. Germline V gene lookup returns CDR1 MNHNS and CDR2 SASEGT. In nucleotides, the CDR3 is TGTGCCAGCAGCGGGACGAACACCGGGGAGCTGTTTTTT. Its protein product is CASSGTNTGELFF.

This chain connects TRBV19 to TRBJ2-3; 9 positions agree with TRBD1. Germline V gene lookup returns CDR1 LNHDA and CDR2 SQIVND (reference sequence). The CDR3 covers 16 residues. With V trimmed by 1 base and J by 2 bases, 4 bases remained unmatched. Here the CDR3 reads CASSIGGTGNTDTQYF. CDR3 nucleotides: TGTGCCAGTAGTATAGGAGGGACAGGGAACACAGATACGCAGTATTTT.

The chain links TRBV5-1 to TRBJ2-3, with 13 nucleotides matching TRBD2. Germline V gives CDR1 SGHRS, CDR2 YFSETQ. V lost 4 bases, J lost 6 bases, and 8 bases stayed unmatched. The CDR3 covers 16 residues. The CDR3 is CASSLEPTSGGDTQYF. Written as DNA, the CDR3 is TGCGCCAGCAGCCTGGAGCCGACTAGCGGGGGGGATACGCAGTATTTT.

This clone was observed a single time. The chain uses TRBV18 and TRBJ2-1; 9 bases are shared with TRBD2. From germline, CDR1 is KGHSH and CDR2 LQKENI. Germline trimming cut 2 bases from V and 4 bases from J; bases unmatched to any gene: 6. There are 16 residues in the CDR3. The CDR3 spells CASSPRAGGQYNEQFF. In DNA, the CDR3 is TGTGCCAGCTCACCAAGAGCGGGGGGCCAATACAATGAGCAGTTCTTC.

The chain couples TRBV5-5 to TRBJ2-7, with D maybe TRBD2 (6 bases). The CDR3 contains 14 residues. Between the trimmed V and J ends, which lost 5 bases and 0 bases, there was a span of 12 bases. Per the germline V gene, CDR1 is SGHKS and CDR2 is YYEKEE (reference sequence). The CDR3: CASRRGPSSYEQYF. In DNA, the CDR3 is TGTGCCAGCAGGCGGGGTCCCAGCTCCTACGAGCAGTACTTC.

This chain connects TRBV5-1 to TRBJ2-3, with 7 bases fitting TRBD2. The CDR3 covers 15 residues. V lost 1 base to trimming and J lost 7 bases; unmatched junction nucleotides: 9. Germline V gene sequence: CDR1 SGHRS, CDR2 YFSETQ. CDR3: CASSLSPGRENTQYF. The CDR3 nucleotides are TGCGCCAGCAGCTTGTCACCGGGGAGGGAAAATACGCAGTATTTT.

This chain links TRBV5-1 with TRBJ1-5, with 8 bases fitting TRBD1. This CDR3 contains 15 residues. Germline lookup yields CDR1 SGHRS and CDR2 YFSETQ. The junction had 7 bases not matched to a gene; V was cut back by 3 bases and J by 5 bases. CDR3 sequence reads: CASSSTGEAHQPQHF. The CDR3 region has the DNA TGCGCCAGCAGCTCGACAGGGGAGGCACATCAGCCCCAGCATTTT. Using reference TRBV5-1 and TRBJ1-5 for the parts outside the CDR3, the full variable domain is KAGVTQTPRYLIKTRGQQVTLSCSPISGHRSVSWYQQTPGQGLQFLFEYFSETQRNKGNFPGRFSGRQFSNSRSEMNVSTLELGDSALYLCASSSTGEAHQPQHFGDGTRLSIL.